This TCR beta chain was recorded in a study of blood T cells in healthy people across ages. Overall study: Roughly one uniquely barcoded beta molecule per two T cells was captured.

As concerns this clonotype: Its target is unknown.

This CDR3 spans 15 amino acids. Germline V gives CDR1 SGHTA, CDR2 FQGNSA. The V gene lost 1 base and the J gene lost 6 bases, with 12 bases spanning the gap. Using a J-beta primer mix together with a sample-barcoded 5' primer, a second PCR was run for roughly 6 to 11 cycles. TCRdb re-derived calls from the 5' RACE reads in MiXCR, one entry per CDR3 protein. The data hold about 1.8 million distinct CDR3 sequences, with around half observed a single time. It was roughly 10 milliliters of peripheral blood that were drawn from each donor. Study-level findings and limits: Diversity was higher, and naive CD4+ cells more numerous, in long-lived donors than in aged donors.

This sequence joins TRBV7-2 and TRBJ2-2, with D hard to call. The clonotype comes from a woman aged 40 to 49 in good health. The sample consisted of blood. CDR3 amino acids: CASSLVRSTSGELFF. DNA for the CDR3: TGTGCCAGCAGCTTAGTAAGATCGACATCCGGGGAGCTGTTTTTT.